This T cell receptor beta chain stems from a study of tumor-infiltrating lymphocytes in primary liver carcinoma. General study points: Tumor samples exhibited a significantly greater top-250-clone fraction than blood samples (p = 0.039). Overlap between tumor regions exceeded overlap of tumor with adjacent tissue or blood.

CDR1 is SQVTM, CDR2 ANQGSEA, per germline. V shed 4 bases and J shed 1 base, with 10 bases lying between them. The CDR3 length is 13 residues. The input was around 0.5 ug total RNA; TCR beta cDNA was made from it with a constant-region primer. For TCR beta, libraries were produced by three nested multiplex PCR rounds using slightly modified ARM-PCR. Two initial PCR rounds of around 10 cycles each paired TRBV1-TRBV30 forward primers with a C-beta reverse primer. TCRdb reanalysed the multiplex PCR reads using MiXCR and keeps one entry per CDR3 protein. Of 95,000 to 150,000 distinct CDR3 sequences listed, around two thirds are singletons. This clonotype was counted ten times or more. Antigen specificity is unknown. Scientists recovered RNA and DNA together from around 20-30 mg of unsorted bulk tissue. Five separate regions were sampled from each tumor.

The sequence came from an older woman with primary liver carcinoma and hepatitis B virus infection. Input material: liver tumor tissue from sampling region 1. Sample subset: tumor region T1, superior pole. V and J are TRBV29-1 and TRBJ1-1; unclear D gene. The CDR3 reads CSVAWQQNTEAFF. As DNA, the CDR3 is TGCAGCGTTGCATGGCAGCAGAACACTGAAGCTTTCTTT.